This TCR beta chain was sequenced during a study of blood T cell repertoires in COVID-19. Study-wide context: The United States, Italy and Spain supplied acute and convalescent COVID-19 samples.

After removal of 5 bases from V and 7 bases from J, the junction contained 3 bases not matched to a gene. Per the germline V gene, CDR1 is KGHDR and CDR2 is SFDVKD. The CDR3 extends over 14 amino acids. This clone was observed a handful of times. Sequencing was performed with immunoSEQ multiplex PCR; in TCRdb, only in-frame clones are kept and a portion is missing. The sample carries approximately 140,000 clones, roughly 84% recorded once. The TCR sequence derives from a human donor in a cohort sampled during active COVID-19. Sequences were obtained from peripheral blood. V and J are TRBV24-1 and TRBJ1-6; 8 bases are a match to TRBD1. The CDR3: CATSVGTGNSPLHF. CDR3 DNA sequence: TGTGCCACCAGTGTGGGGACAGGCAATTCACCCCTCCACTTT.